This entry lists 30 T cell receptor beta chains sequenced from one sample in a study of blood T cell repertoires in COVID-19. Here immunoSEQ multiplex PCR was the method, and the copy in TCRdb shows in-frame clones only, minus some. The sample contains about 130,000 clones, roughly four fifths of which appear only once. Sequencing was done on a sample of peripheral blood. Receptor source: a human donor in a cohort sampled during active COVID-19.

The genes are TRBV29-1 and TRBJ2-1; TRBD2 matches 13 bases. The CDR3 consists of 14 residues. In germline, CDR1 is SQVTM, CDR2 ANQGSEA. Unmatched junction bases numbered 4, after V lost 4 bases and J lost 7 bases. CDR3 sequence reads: CSVATSGGGNEQFF. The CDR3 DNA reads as TGCAGCGTTGCCACTAGCGGGGGGGGTAATGAGCAGTTCTTC.

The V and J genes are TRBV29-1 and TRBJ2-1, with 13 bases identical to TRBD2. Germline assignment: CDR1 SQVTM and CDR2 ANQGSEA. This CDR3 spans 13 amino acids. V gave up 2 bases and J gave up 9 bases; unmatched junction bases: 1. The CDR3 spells CSVETSGGAEQFF. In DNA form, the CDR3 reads TGCAGCGTTGAAACTAGCGGGGGGGCTGAGCAGTTCTTC.

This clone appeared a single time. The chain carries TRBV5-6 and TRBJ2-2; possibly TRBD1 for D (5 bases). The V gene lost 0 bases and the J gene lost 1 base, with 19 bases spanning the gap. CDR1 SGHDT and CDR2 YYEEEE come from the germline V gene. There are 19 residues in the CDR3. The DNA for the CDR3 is TGTGCCAGCAGCTTGGTTTTTTCGTCAGGAACAGGGAACACCGGGGAGCTGTTTTTT. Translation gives CASSLVFSSGTGNTGELFF.

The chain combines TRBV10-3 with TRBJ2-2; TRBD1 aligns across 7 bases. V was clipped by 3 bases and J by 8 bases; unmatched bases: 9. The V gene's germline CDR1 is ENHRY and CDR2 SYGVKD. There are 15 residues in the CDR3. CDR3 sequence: CAISETAPTGGELFF. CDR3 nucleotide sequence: TGTGCCATCAGTGAAACGGCCCCGACAGGGGGGGAGCTGTTTTTT.

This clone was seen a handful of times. DNA of the CDR3: TGTGCCAGCAGCTTAAGTTTCAGGGGAGCGGACACTGAAGCTTTCTTT. It codes for CASSLSFRGADTEAFF. The J gene is TRBJ1-1, the V gene TRBV7-3; weak D call: TRBD1 (6 bases). Trimming removed 1 base from V and 3 bases from J, with 15 bases in between. There are 16 residues in the CDR3. Germline V gene data show CDR1 as SGHTA and CDR2 as FQGTGA.

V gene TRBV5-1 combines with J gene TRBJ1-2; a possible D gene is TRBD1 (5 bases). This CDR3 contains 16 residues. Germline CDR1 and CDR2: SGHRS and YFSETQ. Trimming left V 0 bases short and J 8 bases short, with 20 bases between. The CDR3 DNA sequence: TGCGCCAGCAGCTTGGCCGGCTGGGGTGGGGCAAGGGGCTACACCTTC. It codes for CASSLAGWGGARGYTF.

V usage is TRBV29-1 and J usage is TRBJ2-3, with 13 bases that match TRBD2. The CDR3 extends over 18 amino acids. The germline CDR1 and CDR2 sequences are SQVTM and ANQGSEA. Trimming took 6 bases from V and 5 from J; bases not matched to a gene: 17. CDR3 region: CSVPTSGLAGWKEDTQYF. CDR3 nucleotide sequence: TGCAGCGTCCCCACCTCGGGACTAGCGGGGTGGAAGGAAGATACGCAGTATTTT.

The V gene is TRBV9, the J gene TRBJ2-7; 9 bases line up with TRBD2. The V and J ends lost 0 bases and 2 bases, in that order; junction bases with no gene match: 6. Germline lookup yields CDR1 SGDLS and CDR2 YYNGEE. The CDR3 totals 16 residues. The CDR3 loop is CASSVEGSGGTYEQYF. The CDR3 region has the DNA TGTGCCAGCAGCGTAGAAGGTAGCGGGGGAACCTACGAGCAGTACTTC. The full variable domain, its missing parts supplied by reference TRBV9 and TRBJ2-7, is DSGVTQTPKHLITATGQRVTLRCSPRSGDLSVYWYQQSLDQGLQFLIQYYNGEERAKGNILERFSAQQFPDLHSELNLSSLELGDSALYFCASSVEGSGGTYEQYFGPGTRLTVT.

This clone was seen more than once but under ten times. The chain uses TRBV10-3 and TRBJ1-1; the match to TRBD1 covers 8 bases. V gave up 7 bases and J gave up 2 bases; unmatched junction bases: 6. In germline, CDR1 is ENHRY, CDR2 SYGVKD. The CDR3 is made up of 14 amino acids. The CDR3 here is CAIKPTGVNTEAFF. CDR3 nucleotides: TGTGCCATCAAACCGACAGGGGTTAACACTGAAGCTTTCTTT.

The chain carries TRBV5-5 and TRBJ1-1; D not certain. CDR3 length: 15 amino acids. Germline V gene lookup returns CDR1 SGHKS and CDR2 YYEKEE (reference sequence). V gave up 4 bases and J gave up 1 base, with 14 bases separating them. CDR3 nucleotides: TGTGCCAGCAGCCCTCAAGACTCGGCGAACACTGAAGCTTTCTTT. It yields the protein CASSPQDSANTEAFF.

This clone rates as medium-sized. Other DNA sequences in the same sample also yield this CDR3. CDR3 sequence reads: CASSLSGGQGSNQPQHF. CDR3 bases: TGTGCCAGCAGTTTATCGGGCGGACAGGGTAGCAATCAGCCCCAGCATTTT. This chain uses TRBV27 with TRBJ1-5, with 8 bases fitting TRBD1. This CDR3 spans 17 amino acids. The germline V gene encodes CDR1 MNHEY and CDR2 SMNVEV (reference sequence). The J segment lost 0 bases and the V segment lost 0 bases, leaving 4 bases of the junction unmatched.

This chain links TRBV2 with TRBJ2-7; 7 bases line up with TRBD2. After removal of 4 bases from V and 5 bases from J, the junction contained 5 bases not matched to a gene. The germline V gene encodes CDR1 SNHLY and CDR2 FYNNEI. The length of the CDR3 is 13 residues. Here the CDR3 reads CASSVGSGDEQYF. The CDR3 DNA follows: TGTGCCAGCAGTGTGGGAAGCGGGGACGAGCAGTACTTC. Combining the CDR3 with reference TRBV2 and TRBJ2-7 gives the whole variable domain EPEVTQTPSHQVTQMGQEVILRCVPISNHLYFYWYRQILGQKVEFLVSFYNNEISEKSEIFDDQFSVERPDGSNFTLKIRSTKLEDSAMYFCASSVGSGDEQYFGPGTRLTVT.

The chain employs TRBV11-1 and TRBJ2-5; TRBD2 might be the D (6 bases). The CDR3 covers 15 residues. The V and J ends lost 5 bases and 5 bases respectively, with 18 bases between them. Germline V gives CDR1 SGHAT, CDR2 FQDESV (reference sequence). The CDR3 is CASSLGGWGVETQYF. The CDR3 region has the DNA TGTGCCAGCAGCCTTGGGGGTTGGGGGGTGGAGACCCAGTACTTC.

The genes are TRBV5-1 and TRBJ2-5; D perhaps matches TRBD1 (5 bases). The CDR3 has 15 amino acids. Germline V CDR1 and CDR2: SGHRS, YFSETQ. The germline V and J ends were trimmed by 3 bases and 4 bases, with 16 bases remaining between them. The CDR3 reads CASSWMGQGLETQYF. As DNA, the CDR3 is TGCGCCAGCAGCTGGATGGGGCAGGGCTTAGAGACCCAGTACTTC.

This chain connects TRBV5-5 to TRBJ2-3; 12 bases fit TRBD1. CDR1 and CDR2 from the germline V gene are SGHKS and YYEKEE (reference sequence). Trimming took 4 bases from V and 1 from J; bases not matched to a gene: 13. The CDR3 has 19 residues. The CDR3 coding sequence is TGTGCCAGCAGCGGAATCCCGGGACAGGGGGCCTCCGGCACAGATACGCAGTATTTT. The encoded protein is CASSGIPGQGASGTDTQYF.

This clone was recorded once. CDR3 sequence reads: CASQGSSYNSPLHF. The CDR3 nucleotides are TGTGCCAGCCAGGGAAGCTCCTATAATTCACCCCTCCACTTT. V gene TRBV6-5 combines with J gene TRBJ1-6, with a weak D call TRBD1 (5 bases). This CDR3 comprises 14 residues. Germline loops: CDR1 MNHEY, CDR2 SVGAGI. Trimming removed 8 bases from V and 0 bases from J, with 8 bases in between.

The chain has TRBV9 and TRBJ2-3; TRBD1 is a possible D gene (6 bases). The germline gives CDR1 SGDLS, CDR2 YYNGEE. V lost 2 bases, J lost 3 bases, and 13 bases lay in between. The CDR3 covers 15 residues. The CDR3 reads CASSVDRLVTDTQYF. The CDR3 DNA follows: TGTGCCAGCAGCGTCGACAGGCTGGTGACAGATACGCAGTATTTT. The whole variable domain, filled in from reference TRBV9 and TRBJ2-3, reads DSGVTQTPKHLITATGQRVTLRCSPRSGDLSVYWYQQSLDQGLQFLIQYYNGEERAKGNILERFSAQQFPDLHSELNLSSLELGDSALYFCASSVDRLVTDTQYFGPGTRLTVL.

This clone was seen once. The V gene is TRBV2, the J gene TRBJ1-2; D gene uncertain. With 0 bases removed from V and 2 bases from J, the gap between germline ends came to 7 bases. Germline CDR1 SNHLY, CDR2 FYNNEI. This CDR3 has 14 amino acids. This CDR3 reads CASSEASQNYGYTF. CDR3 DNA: TGTGCCAGCAGTGAAGCGAGTCAAAACTATGGCTACACCTTC.

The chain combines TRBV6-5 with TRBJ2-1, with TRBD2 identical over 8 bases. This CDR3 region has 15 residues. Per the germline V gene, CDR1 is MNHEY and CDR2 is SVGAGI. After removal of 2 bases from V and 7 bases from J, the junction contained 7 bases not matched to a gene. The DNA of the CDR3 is TGTGCCAGCAGTTACCCGGGACTAGGGGGTAATGAGCAGTTCTTC. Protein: CASSYPGLGGNEQFF.

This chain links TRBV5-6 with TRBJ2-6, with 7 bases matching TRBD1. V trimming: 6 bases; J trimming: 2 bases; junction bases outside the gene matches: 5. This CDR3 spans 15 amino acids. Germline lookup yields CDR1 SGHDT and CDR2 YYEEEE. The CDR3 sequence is CASTLGGAGANVLTF. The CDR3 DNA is TGTGCCAGCACCTTAGGGGGCGCTGGGGCCAACGTCCTGACTTTC. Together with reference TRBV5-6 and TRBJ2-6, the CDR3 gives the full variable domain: DAGVTQSPTHLIKTRGQQVTLRCSPKSGHDTVSWYQQALGQGPQFIFQYYEEEERQRGNFPDRFSGHQFPNYSSELNVNALLLGDSALYLCASTLGGAGANVLTFGAGSRLTVL.

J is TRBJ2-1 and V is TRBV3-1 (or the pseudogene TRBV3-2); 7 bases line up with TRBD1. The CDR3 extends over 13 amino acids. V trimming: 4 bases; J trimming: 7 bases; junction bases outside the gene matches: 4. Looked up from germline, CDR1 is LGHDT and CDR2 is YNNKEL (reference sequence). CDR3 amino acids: CASSRDRANEQFF. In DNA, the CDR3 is TGTGCCAGCAGCCGAGACAGGGCAAATGAGCAGTTCTTC.

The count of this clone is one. CDR3 residues: CASSLGYKRGVENEQFF. CDR3 coding DNA: TGTGCCAGCAGCTTGGGTTACAAGCGGGGGGTGGAAAATGAGCAGTTCTTC. The genes are TRBV7-3 and TRBJ2-1, with 9 nucleotides matching TRBD2. The trim removed 3 bases at V and 7 bases at J, leaving 13 bases unmatched. The length of the CDR3 is 17 residues. The germline CDR1 and CDR2 sequences are SGHTA and FQGTGA.

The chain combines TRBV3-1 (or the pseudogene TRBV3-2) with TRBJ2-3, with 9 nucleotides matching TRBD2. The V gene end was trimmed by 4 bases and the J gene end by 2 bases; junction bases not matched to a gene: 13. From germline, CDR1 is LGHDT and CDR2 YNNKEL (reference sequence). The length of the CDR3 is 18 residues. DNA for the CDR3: TGTGCCAGCAGCCCTGGAATAGCGGGGGCCGATTACACAGATACGCAGTATTTT. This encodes CASSPGIAGADYTDTQYF.

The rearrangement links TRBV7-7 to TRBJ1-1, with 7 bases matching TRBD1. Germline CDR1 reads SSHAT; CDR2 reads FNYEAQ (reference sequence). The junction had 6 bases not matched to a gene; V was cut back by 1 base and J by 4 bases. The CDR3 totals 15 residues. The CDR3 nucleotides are TGTGCCAGCAGCTTAGGGACAGGAGATTGCACTGAAGCTTTCTTT. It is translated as CASSLGTGDCTEAFF.

In DNA form, the CDR3 reads TGTGCCAGCAGCTTGGGAACAGGGGTTTATGGCTACACCTTC. Translated, it gives CASSLGTGVYGYTF. The chain links TRBV5-6 to TRBJ1-2; 7 nucleotides line up with TRBD1. V gave up 0 bases and J gave up 5 bases; unmatched junction bases: 4. The CDR3 totals 14 residues. Looked up from germline, CDR1 is SGHDT and CDR2 is YYEEEE.

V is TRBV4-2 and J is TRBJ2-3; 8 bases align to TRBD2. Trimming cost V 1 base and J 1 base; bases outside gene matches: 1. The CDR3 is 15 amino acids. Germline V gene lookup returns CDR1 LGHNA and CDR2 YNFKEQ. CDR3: CASSQGRGGTDTQYF. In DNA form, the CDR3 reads TGTGCCAGCAGCCAAGGGCGGGGGGGCACAGATACGCAGTATTTT.

This CDR3 reads CATAGGDTQYF. The CDR3 bases are TGTGCCACCGCAGGGGGGGATACGCAGTATTTT. The V gene is TRBV18, the J gene TRBJ2-3; TRBD1 is a possible D gene (7 bases). With 10 bases removed from V and 6 bases from J, the gap between germline ends came to 11 bases. The germline V gene encodes CDR1 KGHSH and CDR2 LQKENI. The CDR3 has 11 residues.

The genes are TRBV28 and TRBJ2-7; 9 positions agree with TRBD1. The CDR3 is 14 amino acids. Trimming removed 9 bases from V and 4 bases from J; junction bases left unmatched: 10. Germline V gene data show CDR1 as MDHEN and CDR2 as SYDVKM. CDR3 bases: TGTGCCAGTAAAACCGGGACAGGGTCATACGAGCAGTACTTC. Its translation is CASKTGTGSYEQYF.

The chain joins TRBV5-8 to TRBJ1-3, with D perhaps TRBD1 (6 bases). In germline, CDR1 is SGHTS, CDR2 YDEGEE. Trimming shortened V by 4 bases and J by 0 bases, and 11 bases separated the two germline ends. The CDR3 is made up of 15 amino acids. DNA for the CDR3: TGTGCCAGCAGCCCGGACAGCTTCTCTGGAAACACCATATATTTT. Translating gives CASSPDSFSGNTIYF.

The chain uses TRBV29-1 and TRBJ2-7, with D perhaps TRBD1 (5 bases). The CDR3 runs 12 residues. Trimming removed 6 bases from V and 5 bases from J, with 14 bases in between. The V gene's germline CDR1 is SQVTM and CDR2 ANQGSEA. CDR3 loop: CSVVPSRDEQYF. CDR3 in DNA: TGCAGCGTGGTCCCCAGCAGGGACGAGCAGTACTTC.